The next 32 T cell receptor beta chains were all read from a single sample in a study of T cell repertoires in cytomegalovirus infection. A single record per CDR3 protein comes from TCRdb applying MiXCR to the reads. In the table there are approximately 910,000 distinct CDR3 sequences, approximately 33% of which are singletons. The antigens these receptors bind are not known. The specimen was cultured CD8+ T cells from PBMCs, collected from culture after CMV antigen stimulation. The receptor source for this set is a human donor in good health (CMV status not recorded). Some clones in this sample may be carry-over from other donors' samples.

This clonotype occurred a few times. The chain's CDR3 is CASSFAGFHEQYV. The CDR3 DNA follows: TGTGCCAGCAGTTTCGCAGGGTTCCACGAGCAGTACGTC. V usage is TRBV12-3 or TRBV12-4 and J usage is TRBJ2-7; D is perhaps TRBD1 (5 bases). This CDR3 comprises 13 residues. V shed 3 bases and J shed 5 bases, with 11 bases lying between them.

V is TRBV12-3 or TRBV12-4 and J is TRBJ2-2; 12 bases match TRBD2. Unmatched junction bases numbered 4, after V lost 5 bases and J lost 3 bases. The CDR3 is 16 amino acids. The DNA for the CDR3 is TGTGCCAGCAGTAGGACTAGCGGGGTGTACACCGGGGAGCTGTTTTTT. Amino acids: CASSRTSGVYTGELFF.

The chain carries TRBV7-3 and TRBJ2-7; D is unclear. V was trimmed by 0 bases and J by 6 bases, leaving 3 bases between them. Germline V CDR1 and CDR2: SGHTA, FQGTGA. The CDR3 is made up of 11 amino acids. The CDR3 region is CASSLTFEQYV. CDR3 in DNA: TGTGCCAGCAGCTTAACGTTCGAGCAGTACGTC.

This clonotype has a handful of counts. The chain is built from TRBV7-9 and TRBJ2-5; D is unclear. CDR3 length: 13 amino acids. Per the germline V gene, CDR1 is SEHNR and CDR2 is FQNEAQ (reference sequence). Trimming removed 5 bases from V and 2 bases from J, with 9 bases in between. This chain's CDR3 is CASSPPTQETQYF. CDR3 nucleotides: TGTGCCAGCAGCCCTCCGACACAAGAGACCCAGTACTTC.

The CDR3: CASSPTGPSGGAGEQFF. CDR3 nucleotide sequence: TGTGCCAGCAGCCCCACAGGCCCTAGCGGGGGGGCGGGTGAGCAGTTCTTC. This chain uses TRBV6-4 with TRBJ2-1; 12 bases line up with TRBD2. The CDR3 sequence is 17 residues long. J gave up 9 bases and V 6 bases, and 15 bases lay outside the gene matches. Germline V gives CDR1 MRHNA, CDR2 SNTAGT.

The chain uses TRBV12-3 or TRBV12-4 and TRBJ2-1; D gene unclear. With 1 base removed from V and 0 bases from J, the gap between germline ends came to 13 bases. CDR3 length equals 17 residues. The CDR3 loop reads CASSLVSHKSSYNEQFF. CDR3 DNA sequence: TGTGCCAGCAGTTTAGTGTCACATAAGAGCTCCTACAATGAGCAGTTCTTC.

The chain joins TRBV7-6 to TRBJ1-1, with D possibly being TRBD1 (6 bases). V lost 1 base to trimming and J lost 4 bases, with 13 bases between them. Germline CDR1 SGHVS, CDR2 FNYEAQ. The CDR3 runs to 15 residues. The chain's CDR3 is CASSLDSGTSTEAFF. In DNA, the CDR3 is TGTGCCAGCAGCTTAGATTCCGGGACAAGCACTGAAGCTTTCTTT.

The rearrangement uses TRBV12-3 or TRBV12-4 and TRBJ2-1; 11 bases are shared with TRBD2. V shed 5 bases and J 15 bases; nucleotides not matched to a gene: 6. CDR3 size: 12 residues. The DNA of the CDR3 is TGTGCCAGCAGTCGACTAGCGGGGCGACGGTTCTTC. Translated, it gives CASSRLAGRRFF.

The chain has TRBV4-3 and TRBJ1-4; D is ambiguous. V lost 1 base and J lost 5, with 14 bases in between. CDR3 length equals 16 residues. CDR1 is LGHNA, CDR2 YSLEER, per germline. The CDR3 is CASSQVDRRPNEKLFF. The CDR3 DNA follows: TGCGCCAGCAGCCAAGTTGATCGCCGCCCAAATGAAAAACTGTTTTTT.

The gene calls are TRBV5-1 and TRBJ2-7; no reliable D call. The V gene lost 1 base and the J gene lost 3 bases, with 17 bases spanning the gap. Germline-derived CDR1 and CDR2 are SGHRS and YFSETQ. CDR3 size: 16 residues. As DNA, the CDR3 is TGCGCCAGCAGCTTGTCCCTAGACCTCTCCTTCTACGAGCAGTACTTC. This gives the protein CASSLSLDLSFYEQYF.

This clonotype was seen only a few times. The V gene is TRBV24-1, the J gene TRBJ2-1; D remains unclear. The CDR3 runs 15 residues. V lost 1 base to trimming and J lost 8 bases, with 14 bases between them. Germline lookup yields CDR1 KGHDR and CDR2 SFDVKD. In DNA form, the CDR3 reads TGTGCCACCAGTGATTTACGGGCCCAGCGCGATGAGCAGTTCTTC. It is translated as CATSDLRAQRDEQFF.

The chain carries TRBV27 and TRBJ2-2; the D is unclear. Trimming took off 2 bases at V and 4 bases at J, with 8 bases between the two ends. The CDR3 is 14 amino acids. Germline CDR1 reads MNHEY; CDR2 reads SMNVEV (reference sequence). This CDR3 is CASSLGHITGELFF. In DNA form, the CDR3 reads TGTGCCAGCAGTTTAGGGCATATCACCGGGGAGCTGTTTTTT.

This chain connects TRBV6-5 to TRBJ1-1; unclear D gene. Germline V lookup: CDR1 MNHEY, CDR2 SVGAGI. Trimming left V 6 bases short and J 2 bases short, with 13 bases between. This CDR3 has 14 residues. CDR3 sequence: CASRLSDGNTEAFF. In DNA, the CDR3 is TGTGCCAGCAGACTGAGTGACGGTAACACTGAAGCTTTCTTT.

This clonotype appeared many times. The chain links TRBV7-9 to TRBJ1-2, with D possibly TRBD1 on 5 matching bases. The V end lost 7 bases, the J end lost 3 bases, and 21 bases lay between the germline ends. The germline gives CDR1 SEHNR, CDR2 FQNEAQ (reference sequence). This CDR3 contains 16 residues. The CDR3 DNA follows: TGTGCCAGCATCAGTCTTCAGGGCCGCGTTGACTATGGCTACACCTTC. Translating it yields CASISLQGRVDYGYTF.

The gene calls are TRBV5-1 and TRBJ2-7, with TRBD1 as a possible D gene (6 bases). Trimming took 2 bases from V and 1 from J, leaving 19 bases between them. CDR3 length equals 17 residues. Germline CDR1 and CDR2: SGHRS and YFSETQ. For the CDR3, the DNA is TGCGCCAGCAGCTTCGCTAGTGGGGGCTCGACTTCCTACGAGCAGTACTTC. Amino acids: CASSFASGGSTSYEQYF.

This clonotype came up many times. The CDR3 DNA reads TGTGCCAGCAGCTCATCCTCGGGAGGAGAGGGGATCAATGAGCAGTTCTTC. Its protein product is CASSSSSGGEGINEQFF. The chain has TRBV7-9 and TRBJ2-1, with 7 bases lining up with TRBD2. The CDR3 totals 17 residues. Per the germline V gene, CDR1 is SEHNR and CDR2 is FQNEAQ (reference sequence). V shed 4 bases, J shed 6 bases, and the junction held 15 bases outside the gene matches.

V gene TRBV15 combines with J gene TRBJ2-1; perhaps TRBD2 as D (6 bases). V was clipped by 8 bases and J by 4 bases, with 12 bases between them. The CDR3 runs 13 residues. Germline V gene data show CDR1 as LNHNV and CDR2 as YYDKDF (reference sequence). The CDR3 region has the DNA TGTGCCACCCAGGAGGGTATTTACAATGAGCAGTTCTTC. Translated: CATQEGIYNEQFF. Variable domain in full (rest from reference TRBV15 and TRBJ2-1): DAMVIQNPRYQVTQFGKPVTLSCSQTLNHNVMYWYQQKSSQAPKLLFHYYDKDFNNEADTPDNFQSRRPNTSFCFLDIRSPGLGDTAMYLCATQEGIYNEQFFGPGTRLTVL.

This clonotype has at least ten counts. The genes are TRBV7-9 and TRBJ2-2, with D perhaps TRBD1 (6 bases). V dropped 6 bases and J dropped 7 bases, with 12 bases sitting between them. From germline, CDR1 is SEHNR and CDR2 FQNEAQ (reference sequence). The CDR3 runs to 13 residues. DNA of the CDR3: TGTGCCAGCAGGACCGGGACACTCGGGGAGCTGTTTTTT. Its protein is CASRTGTLGELFF.

This clonotype showed up just a few times. V and J are TRBV10-3 and TRBJ2-2; D ambiguous. The CDR3 has 15 residues. The germline V gene encodes CDR1 ENHRY and CDR2 SYGVKD. V dropped 7 bases and J dropped 0 bases, with 12 bases sitting between them. The CDR3 bases are TGTGCCATCACTTTGACGGACGCGAACACCGGGGAGCTGTTTTTT. This gives the protein CAITLTDANTGELFF.

The V and J genes are TRBV2 and TRBJ2-3; tentatively, D is TRBD2 (5 bases). The CDR3 runs 13 residues. Germline CDR1 reads SNHLY; CDR2 reads FYNNEI. Trimming cost V 5 bases and J 6 bases, with 12 bases left between them. CDR3 residues: CASSNIEGDTQYF. CDR3 nucleotides: TGTGCCAGCAGTAACATAGAGGGTGATACGCAGTATTTT.

About this clonotype itself: Just one base apart from a much larger clone, this may be a read error. This chain connects TRBV7-2 to TRBJ2-2, with D maybe TRBD2 (5 bases). The V end lost 0 bases, the J end lost 3 bases, and 14 bases lay between the germline ends. Germline values: CDR1 SGHTA, CDR2 FQGNSA. This CDR3 has 17 residues. The CDR3 loop is CASSLAQEASDTGELFF. DNA for the CDR3: TGTGCCAGCAGCTTAGCGCAGGAGGCCTCCGACACCGGGGAGCTGTTTTTT.

The chain recombines TRBV9 with TRBJ2-2; 14 bases align to TRBD2. The V segment lost 4 bases and the J segment 0 bases; nucleotides outside the gene matches: 14. The germline CDR1 and CDR2 sequences are SGDLS and YYNGEE. The CDR3 spans 21 residues. The CDR3 sequence: CASSPSRTSGGPRTNTGELFF. CDR3 in DNA: TGTGCCAGCAGCCCTTCCAGGACTAGCGGGGGGCCGAGAACGAACACCGGGGAGCTGTTTTTT.

The CDR3, as DNA: TGTGCCAGCAGCGTAGGGGACAGCACAGATACGCAGTATTTT. It specifies CASSVGDSTDTQYF. The chain is built from TRBV9 and TRBJ2-3, with D perhaps given as TRBD1 or TRBD2 (5 bases each). Per germline, CDR1 SGDLS and CDR2 YYNGEE. This CDR3 is 14 amino acids long. The germline V and J ends were trimmed by 0 bases and 0 bases, with 5 bases remaining between them. The complete variable domain, with remaining parts taken from reference TRBV9 and TRBJ2-3, reads DSGVTQTPKHLITATGQRVTLRCSPRSGDLSVYWYQQSLDQGLQFLIQYYNGEERAKGNILERFSAQQFPDLHSELNLSSLELGDSALYFCASSVGDSTDTQYFGPGTRLTVL.

This clonotype was seen more than once but under ten times. The chain is built from TRBV6-6 and TRBJ1-4; D is perhaps TRBD1 (5 bases). CDR3 length: 14 amino acids. CDR1 MNHNY and CDR2 SVGAGI come from the germline V gene (reference sequence). V was cut by 3 bases and J by 3 bases, with 8 bases left in between. This CDR3 is CASSYDSANEKLFF. The CDR3 DNA is TGTGCCAGCAGTTATGACAGCGCTAATGAAAAACTGTTTTTT.

CDR3 DNA sequence: TGTGCCAGCAGTTACGGTGGGAGAAGGCAGTTCTTC. As protein: CASSYGGRRQFF. This chain connects TRBV6-2 or TRBV6-3 to TRBJ2-1; D may be TRBD2 (5 bases). The V gene lost 2 bases and the J gene lost 12 bases, with 11 bases spanning the gap. The CDR3 consists of 12 residues. Per the germline V gene, CDR1 is MNHEY and CDR2 is SVGEGT.

Only one count was recorded for this clonotype. The chain combines TRBV11-3 with TRBJ2-7; TRBD1 is a possible D gene (6 bases). This CDR3 comprises 15 residues. Trimming stripped 4 bases from V and 5 bases from J, with 18 bases between. CDR1 SGHNT and CDR2 YENEEA come from the germline V gene. The CDR3 here is CASSSRSGEAHEQYF. The CDR3 bases are TGTGCCAGCAGCTCTAGATCAGGGGAAGCTCACGAGCAGTACTTC.

In regard to this clonotype: Germline and junction disagree at one end, which may indicate a read error. This chain joins TRBV6-6 and TRBJ1-1; D not certain. The CDR3 has 11 amino acids. The germline gives CDR1 MNHNY, CDR2 SVGAGI (reference sequence). CDR3 residues: CASSLGLTPQF. CDR3 nucleotides: TGTGCCAGCAGTTTAGGACTTACCCCACAGTTT.

This clonotype was recorded a few times. CDR3 in DNA: TGCAGTGCTAGAGTCTCCGGGACTAGCGAGCGCAATGAGCAGTTCTTC. Its protein is CSARVSGTSERNEQFF. The genes are TRBV20-1 and TRBJ2-1, with 10 bases identical to TRBD2. The CDR3 spans 16 residues. Germline V gene sequence: CDR1 DFQATT, CDR2 SNEGSKA (reference sequence). V trimming: 1 base; J trimming: 6 bases; junction bases outside the gene matches: 9.

Ten or more counts support this clonotype. The genes are TRBV7-9 and TRBJ2-3; tentatively, D is TRBD1 or TRBD2 (7 bases each). V was pared by 5 bases and J by 9 bases, with 24 bases between. From germline, CDR1 is SEHNR and CDR2 FQNEAQ (reference sequence). The CDR3 extends over 16 amino acids. The CDR3 DNA reads TGTGCCAGCAGCCCCCGACAGGGATCCATCGGGGGGACGCAGTATTTT. Translating gives CASSPRQGSIGGTQYF. Variable domain in full (rest from reference TRBV7-9 and TRBJ2-3): DTGVSQNPRHKITKRGQNVTFRCDPISEHNRLYWYRQTLGQGPEFLTYFQNEAQLEKSRLLSDRFSAERPKGSFSTLEIQRTEQGDSAMYLCASSPRQGSIGGTQYFGPGTRLTVL.

A single count supports this clonotype. The chain is built from TRBV7-9 and TRBJ2-5; a weak D match, TRBD2 (5 bases). Germline CDR1 reads SEHNR; CDR2 reads FQNEAQ (reference sequence). V lost 8 bases and J lost 5, with 9 bases in between. The CDR3 totals 11 residues. The CDR3, as DNA: TGTGCCAGCGATGTAGCGGAGACCCAGTACTTC. Its translation: CASDVAETQYF.

J is TRBJ2-1 and V is TRBV6-2 or TRBV6-3, with no clear D. Trimming stripped 0 bases from V and 3 bases from J, with 15 bases between. CDR1 is MNHEY and CDR2 is SVGEGT in the germline V gene. CDR3 length: 17 residues. CDR3 DNA sequence: TGTGCCAGCAGTTACTCTGCAGATGCCCTAGACTACAATGAGCAGTTCTTC. Protein: CASSYSADALDYNEQFF.

The table lists this clonotype with a few counts. The chain links TRBV12-3 or TRBV12-4 to TRBJ1-6, with a possible D match to TRBD1 (5 bases). V lost 6 bases and J 11 bases, leaving 11 bases between the germline ends. This CDR3 is built from 12 residues. The CDR3 reads CASSKGRPPLHF. The CDR3 DNA is TGTGCCAGCAGCAAGGGGAGGCCACCCCTCCACTTT.